A selection of T cell receptor beta chains follows, all from one sample in a study of blood T cell repertoires in COVID-19. The repertoire was sequenced with immunoSEQ multiplex PCR; TCRdb's copy has only in-frame clones and lacks some. The data contain over 200,000 clones, about four fifths of them singletons. Sequenced material: PBMCs or T cells enriched from blood (not recorded which). Source of these receptors: a woman in her thirties or forties who had recovered from COVID-19. Both conserved end residues are part of each CDR3. The D gene is left open where the match is weak. Clone size is not always given. Where it is, it says once, few, many or a class for expanded clones.

j_gene: TRBJ2-2; d_gene: TRBD1; v_gene: TRBV7-2; abundance: NA; CDR3aa: CASSPDRAGGELFF; CDR3nt: TGTGCCAGCAGCCCCGACAGGGCTGGGGGGGAGCTGTTTTTT
j_gene: TRBJ1-1; d_gene: NA; v_gene: TRBV25-1; abundance: NA; CDR3aa: CASSEVLPGMNTEAFF; CDR3nt: TGTGCCAGCAGTGAAGTTCTCCCAGGGATGAACACTGAAGCTTTCTTT
j_gene: TRBJ1-1; d_gene: NA; v_gene: TRBV7-8; abundance: once; CDR3aa: CASSLEQAEAFF; CDR3nt: TGTGCCAGCAGCTTAGAACAGGCTGAAGCTTTCTTT
j_gene: TRBJ2-3; d_gene: TRBD2; v_gene: TRBV6-4; abundance: NA; CDR3aa: CASSQTSGSTDTQYF; CDR3nt: TGTGCCAGCAGTCAGACTAGCGGCAGCACAGATACGCAGTATTTT
j_gene: TRBJ1-1; d_gene: NA; v_gene: TRBV2; abundance: NA; CDR3aa: CASSEMGVNTEAFF; CDR3nt: TGTGCCAGCAGTGAAATGGGAGTGAACACTGAAGCTTTCTTT
j_gene: TRBJ2-5; d_gene: TRBD1; v_gene: TRBV11-2; abundance: NA; CDR3aa: CASSLGQKETQYF; CDR3nt: TGTGCCAGCAGCTTGGGACAGAAAGAGACCCAGTACTTC
j_gene: TRBJ2-3; d_gene: NA; v_gene: TRBV21-1; abundance: NA; CDR3aa: CASRKLAGISRDTQYF; CDR3nt: TGTGCCAGCAGGAAACTAGCGGGAATTAGTAGAGATACGCAGTATTTT
j_gene: TRBJ1-2; d_gene: NA; v_gene: TRBV6-5; abundance: NA; CDR3aa: CASSRDTNYGYTF; CDR3nt: TGTGCCAGCAGCCGCGACACCAACTATGGCTACACCTTC
j_gene: TRBJ2-2; d_gene: TRBD1; v_gene: TRBV7-3; abundance: NA; CDR3aa: CASSRLGQGAGELFF; CDR3nt: TGTGCCAGCAGCCGCCTGGGACAGGGAGCCGGGGAGCTGTTTTTT
j_gene: TRBJ2-1; d_gene: TRBD2; v_gene: TRBV5-4; abundance: NA; CDR3aa: CASSTSGSFDEQFF; CDR3nt: TGTGCCAGCAGTACTAGCGGGAGTTTCGATGAGCAGTTCTTC
j_gene: TRBJ1-1; d_gene: TRBD1; v_gene: TRBV5-4; abundance: NA; CDR3aa: CASSRTGGGDTEAFF; CDR3nt: TGTGCCAGCAGCAGAACAGGGGGCGGAGATACTGAAGCTTTCTTT
j_gene: TRBJ1-1; d_gene: NA; v_gene: TRBV28; abundance: NA; CDR3aa: CASSFGSRGLNTEAFF; CDR3nt: TGTGCCAGCAGTTTTGGGTCCAGAGGATTGAACACTGAAGCTTTCTTT
j_gene: TRBJ1-2; d_gene: TRBD1; v_gene: TRBV5-1; abundance: few; CDR3aa: CASSLPGQGYGYTF; CDR3nt: TGCGCCAGCAGCTTGCCGGGACAGGGCTATGGCTACACCTTC
j_gene: TRBJ2-1; d_gene: NA; v_gene: TRBV7-2; abundance: NA; CDR3aa: CASSSRLTYNEQFF; CDR3nt: TGTGCCAGCAGCTCCCGCCTAACCTACAATGAGCAGTTCTTC
j_gene: TRBJ1-2; d_gene: TRBD1; v_gene: TRBV30; abundance: NA; CDR3aa: CACSGTGDGYTF; CDR3nt: TGTGCCTGCTCCGGGACAGGGGACGGCTACACCTTC
j_gene: TRBJ2-5; d_gene: NA; v_gene: TRBV28; abundance: NA; CDR3aa: CASSLRGGHETQYF; CDR3nt: TGTGCCAGCAGTTTAAGGGGGGGGCATGAGACCCAGTACTTC
j_gene: TRBJ2-1; d_gene: TRBD2; v_gene: TRBV11-2; abundance: once; CDR3aa: CASSSPRTSGRTYNEQFF; CDR3nt: TGTGCCAGCAGCTCCCCAAGGACTAGCGGGAGAACCTACAATGAGCAGTTCTTC
j_gene: TRBJ1-1; d_gene: TRBD1; v_gene: TRBV7-9; abundance: NA; CDR3aa: CASSYDRGGDTEAFF; CDR3nt: TGTGCCAGCAGCTACGACAGGGGAGGGGACACTGAAGCTTTCTTT
j_gene: TRBJ2-7; d_gene: NA; v_gene: TRBV7-2; abundance: NA; CDR3aa: CASSSPTVGEQYF; CDR3nt: TGTGCCAGCAGCTCGCCGACAGTCGGCGAGCAGTACTTC
j_gene: TRBJ1-1; d_gene: TRBD1; v_gene: TRBV20-1; abundance: NA; CDR3aa: CSASGDRVGTEAFF; CDR3nt: TGCAGTGCTAGTGGGGACAGGGTTGGCACTGAAGCTTTCTTT